The next 28 T cell receptor beta chains were all read from a single sample in a study of tumor and adjacent non-tumor tissue in lung cancer. RNA was extracted from bulk tissue without any cell sorting. More than 3 cm separated this lung sample from the edge of the tumor. A modified ARM-PCR protocol with three rounds of nested PCR amplified TCRbeta. MiXCR, applied by TCRdb to the multiplex PCR reads, yields one record per CDR3 protein. In the table there are about 48,000 distinct CDR3 sequences, roughly 60% of which are singletons. Sample: distant non-tumor lung tissue. Every receptor here comes from an older woman with non-small cell lung cancer.

This clonotype was seen only a few times. A much more abundant neighbour one base away suggests this may be a read error. This chain uses TRBV14 with TRBJ2-3; D is uncertain. There are 13 residues in the CDR3. CDR1 and CDR2 (germline): SGHDN, FVKESK. Here the CDR3 DNA reads TGTGCCGGCAGCCTCGCATACACAGATACGCAGTATTTT. Translation: CAGSLAYTDTQYF.

This rearrangement joins TRBV2 to TRBJ2-7; 10 bases align to TRBD2. The CDR3 totals 15 residues. Germline CDR1 and CDR2: SNHLY and FYNNEI. The trim removed 7 bases at V and 2 bases at J, leaving 8 bases unmatched. Here the CDR3 DNA reads TGTGCCAGCAAAGCTAGCGGGAGCTACCCCTACGAGCAGTACTTC. Encoded protein: CASKASGSYPYEQYF. Full variable domain (remainder filled in from reference TRBV2 and TRBJ2-7): EPEVTQTPSHQVTQMGQEVILRCVPISNHLYFYWYRQILGQKVEFLVSFYNNEISEKSEIFDDQFSVERPDGSNFTLKIRSTKLEDSAMYFCASKASGSYPYEQYFGPGTRLTVT.

As regards this clonotype: Since a much larger clone is just one base distant, this may be a read error. This sequence joins TRBV20-1 and TRBJ2-1, with D possibly being TRBD2 (5 bases). The V end lost 3 bases, the J end lost 6 bases, and 12 bases lay between the germline ends. CDR3 size: 13 residues. From germline, CDR1 is DFQATT and CDR2 SNEGSKA (reference sequence). The CDR3 DNA follows: TGCAGTGCTAGCGGACCAGCGGCCAATGAGCAGTTCTTC. The encoded protein is CSASGPAANEQFF.

Notes on this clonotype: Without the conserved terminal phenylalanine or tryptophan, this CDR3 likely stems from a read error. The chain couples TRBV4-2 to TRBJ2-1, with 7 positions matching TRBD1. The trim removed 1 base at V and 5 bases at J, leaving 5 bases unmatched. The CDR3 has 15 amino acids. Germline V gene sequence: CDR1 LGHNA, CDR2 YNFKEQ. CDR3 DNA: TGTGCCAGCAGCCAAGGTGGGACAGAGAACAATGAGCAGTTCTCC. Its translation is CASSQGGTENNEQFS.

The CDR3 DNA reads TGTGCCAGCAGCCCACGGGAGGGCCGCCATGAGCAGTTCTTC. It translates to CASSPREGRHEQFF. This chain joins TRBV11-1 and TRBJ2-1, with 8 bases aligning to TRBD2. V shed 5 bases, J shed 8 bases, and the junction held 8 bases outside the gene matches. CDR1 is SGHAT, CDR2 FQDESV, per germline (reference sequence). There are 14 residues in the CDR3.

Details on this clonotype: This may come from a read error, since a much larger clone is one base off. The chain links TRBV25-1 to TRBJ1-3; D ambiguous. CDR1 is MGHDK, CDR2 SYGVNS, per germline. The CDR3 sequence is 14 residues long. The CDR3 loop is CASSGRLSGSTIYF. CDR3 DNA: TGTGCCAGCAGTGGCCGATTATCTGGAAGCACCATATATTTT.

About this clonotype itself: This clone may be a read error of a much larger clone one base away. The chain employs TRBV28 and TRBJ2-1, with TRBD2 matching 12 bases. The CDR3 has 16 amino acids. CDR1 and CDR2 from the germline V gene are MDHEN and SYDVKM. CDR3 coding DNA: TGTGCCAGCACCCTGTGGCTAGCGGGAGGGTACAATAAGCAGTTCTTC. It codes for CASTLWLAGGYNKQFF.

As for this clonotype: An end of the junction differs from the germline gene, which may be a read error. This sequence joins TRBV4-1 and TRBJ2-1, with 9 bases matching TRBD2. Germline-derived CDR1 and CDR2 are MGHRA and YSYEKL. CDR3 length equals 21 residues. The CDR3 DNA reads TGCACCAGCAGCCAAGATAGGGGTAGCGGGAGACCCTTAAGCTCCTACAACGAGCAGTTCTTC. This gives the protein CTSSQDRGSGRPLSSYNEQFF.

CDR3 DNA: TGCGCCAGCAGCCAAGATCCAGCAGATAGCTCCTACGAGCAGTACTTC. Its translation: CASSQDPADSSYEQYF. This chain uses TRBV4-1 with TRBJ2-7; D unresolved. Looked up from germline, CDR1 is MGHRA and CDR2 is YSYEKL. V lost 0 bases to trimming and J lost 0 bases, with 12 bases between them. This CDR3 spans 16 amino acids.

This clonotype has just a few counts. Compared with germline, one end of the junction differs, possibly owing to a read error. The chain carries TRBV7-8 and TRBJ1-1, with D possibly being TRBD1 (6 bases). Germline CDR1 reads SGHVS; CDR2 reads FQNEAQ. The CDR3 length is 15 residues. The CDR3 here is CASSLVPGANIEAFF. The CDR3 region has the DNA TGTGCCAGCAGCTTAGTGCCGGGGGCGAACATTGAAGCTTTCTTT.

In regard to this clonotype: The junction does not match germline at one end; this may be a read error. The CDR3 loop reads CSVSSKPAGGVDTGELLF. The CDR3 DNA follows: TGCAGCGTTTCCAGTAAACCAGCGGGAGGGGTAGACACCGGGGAGCTGCTTTTT. The rearrangement links TRBV29-1 to TRBJ2-2; 10 positions agree with TRBD2. CDR1 and CDR2 (germline): SQVTM, ANQGSEA. This CDR3 is 18 amino acids long.

This clonotype came up a few times. A much larger clone lies one base from this, so it may be a read error. This chain joins TRBV29-1 and TRBJ2-7, with TRBD2 matching 11 bases. Looked up from germline, CDR1 is SQVTM and CDR2 is ANQGSEA. The J segment lost 4 bases and the V segment lost 8 bases, leaving 16 bases of the junction unmatched. The CDR3 length is 16 residues. The CDR3 DNA is TGCAGCATTGCCCTCGACGGGTCTAGCGGGAGGTACGAGCAGTACTTC. Protein: CSIALDGSSGRYEQYF.

This clonotype was detected ten times or more. This chain connects TRBV10-2 to TRBJ2-7; 7 nucleotides line up with TRBD2. This CDR3 region has 17 residues. With 4 bases clipped from V and 4 bases from J, the junction kept 16 bases outside the gene matches. Germline values: CDR1 WSHSY, CDR2 SAAADI. CDR3 amino acids: CASSGSVGGSVEYEQYF. The CDR3 DNA sequence: TGCGCCAGCAGTGGATCCGTGGGCGGGAGTGTAGAGTACGAGCAGTACTTC.

A note on this clonotype: A much more abundant neighbour one base away suggests this may be a read error. J is TRBJ2-1 and V is TRBV14; D unclear. Germline V gene lookup returns CDR1 SGHDN and CDR2 FVKESK. V gave up 0 bases and J gave up 11 bases, with 8 bases separating them. This CDR3 comprises 12 residues. For the CDR3, the DNA is TGTGCCAGCAGCCAAGATTTGGAAAAGCAGTTCTTC. Its protein product is CASSQDLEKQFF.

In its sample, this clonotype was seen many times. V and J are TRBV20-1 and TRBJ1-1, with 7 bases lining up with TRBD1. This CDR3 region has 13 residues. Germline values: CDR1 DFQATT, CDR2 SNEGSKA (reference sequence). V shed 4 bases, J shed 5 bases, and the junction held 7 bases outside the gene matches. The CDR3 region has the DNA TGCAGTGCTATTTACAGGGGAAGGACTGAAGCTTTCTTT. This encodes CSAIYRGRTEAFF.

The chain links TRBV20-1 to TRBJ1-5; TRBD1 agrees at 8 bases. The CDR3 covers 17 residues. Germline assignment: CDR1 DFQATT and CDR2 SNEGSKA (reference sequence). The CDR3 DNA sequence: TGCTGTGTTAGAGATGACAGGGGTGGGCGTAGCAATCAGCCCCAGCATTTT. Amino acid sequence: CCVRDDRGGRSNQPQHF.

With respect to this clonotype: Its ends do not fully match the called genes, so a read error is possible. The chain uses TRBV29-1 and TRBJ2-7; 9 bases are a match to TRBD2. The CDR3 sequence is 14 residues long. Looked up from germline, CDR1 is SQVTM and CDR2 is ANQGSEA. The CDR3 sequence: CNVAAGGPIDGQYF. The CDR3, as DNA: TGCAACGTTGCGGCGGGAGGGCCCATCGACGGGCAGTACTTC.

Many counts were recorded for this clonotype. This chain joins TRBV25-1 and TRBJ2-1; TRBD1 matches 11 bases. The CDR3 has 15 residues. V trimming: 4 bases; J trimming: 3 bases; junction bases outside the gene matches: 2. Germline CDR1 and CDR2: MGHDK and SYGVNS. CDR3: CASSAGQGVYNEQFF. The CDR3 DNA reads TGTGCCAGCAGTGCGGGACAGGGGGTCTACAATGAGCAGTTCTTC.

This clonotype rates as medium-sized (0.01 to 0.1%). The chain links TRBV11-1 to TRBJ2-5, with 9 bases lining up with TRBD2. The CDR3 contains 15 residues. V was clipped by 2 bases and J by 2 bases; unmatched bases: 3. Germline V gene lookup returns CDR1 SGHAT and CDR2 FQDESV (reference sequence). The CDR3 loop is CASSLKAGGQETQYF. CDR3 nucleotide sequence: TGTGCCAGCAGCTTAAAGGCGGGAGGGCAAGAGACCCAGTACTTC.

This clonotype was found many times. The chain couples TRBV12-3 or TRBV12-4 to TRBJ1-3; D uncertain. CDR3 length equals 15 residues. V lost 5 bases to trimming and J lost 0 bases, with 11 bases between them. CDR3 bases: TGTGCCAGCAGTCGGAGGGCTGACTCTGGAAACACCATATATTTT. This codes for CASSRRADSGNTIYF.

The V gene is TRBV11-2, the J gene TRBJ1-1; perhaps TRBD1 as D (5 bases). Germline CDR1 and CDR2: SGHAT and FQNNGV. There are 16 residues in the CDR3. V was shortened by 4 bases and J by 8 bases, with 23 bases between the two germline ends. The CDR3 here is CASSSHVLGQRREAFF. The CDR3 DNA is TGTGCCAGCAGCTCACACGTATTGGGGCAGCGACGGGAAGCTTTCTTT.

In its sample, this clonotype was seen many times. The rearrangement links TRBV6-5 to TRBJ2-4; D perhaps matches TRBD2 (5 bases). V was cut by 0 bases and J by 7 bases, with 19 bases left in between. The CDR3 consists of 17 residues. CDR1 is MNHEY, CDR2 SVGAGI, per germline. The CDR3 nucleotides read TGTGCCAGCAGTTACTCGATACCCAGCGGAAATAGGAACATTCAGTACTTC. Translating it yields CASSYSIPSGNRNIQYF.

This clonotype is classed as medium-sized (0.01 to 0.1%). This sequence joins TRBV11-1 and TRBJ1-1, with unresolved D. The V end was cut by 5 bases, the J end by 3 bases, with 16 bases between. Germline CDR1 SGHAT, CDR2 FQDESV (reference sequence). This CDR3 spans 15 amino acids. CDR3 in amino acids: CASSPWTGADTEAFF. Written as DNA, the CDR3 is TGTGCCAGCAGCCCGTGGACGGGCGCGGACACTGAAGCTTTCTTT.

The V gene is TRBV4-2, the J gene TRBJ2-7; no clear D. This CDR3 is 11 amino acids long. V lost 1 base and J 5 bases, leaving 3 bases between the germline ends. The germline gives CDR1 LGHNA, CDR2 YNFKEQ. CDR3: CASSQGDEQYF. The CDR3 DNA reads as TGTGCCAGCAGCCAAGGAGACGAGCAGTACTTC.

Points on this clonotype: A much bigger clone sits one base away, suggesting this may be a read error. V is TRBV5-1 and J is TRBJ1-1; maybe TRBD1 (6 bases). The CDR3 consists of 15 residues. In germline, CDR1 is SGHRS, CDR2 YFSETQ. CDR3 region: CARSLASRRGGEAFF. The CDR3 DNA follows: TGCGCCAGGAGCTTGGCTTCCCGCAGGGGTGGAGAAGCTTTCTTT.

Worth noting for this clonotype: It is likely a read error, because the conserved phenylalanine at the end of the CDR3 is missing. The chain employs TRBV6-2 or TRBV6-3 and TRBJ2-7; 8 bases map to TRBD1. The V segment lost 4 bases and the J segment 6 bases; nucleotides outside the gene matches: 8. This CDR3 contains 14 residues. Germline V gene lookup returns CDR1 MNHEY and CDR2 SVGEGT. CDR3 DNA sequence: TGTGCCAGCAGTTCGCGAGCAGGGGGCTTCGAGCAGTACTTG. As protein: CASSSRAGGFEQYL.

To note about this clonotype: Relative to the germline gene, one junction end is altered; a read error may explain this. V usage is TRBV12-3 or TRBV12-4 and J usage is TRBJ2-5; 9 positions agree with TRBD1. CDR3 length: 14 residues. CDR3 nucleotide sequence: TGTACCAGCAGAAAACAGGGGGCTTCAGTGACCCAGTACTTC. Its protein is CTSRKQGASVTQYF.

Concerning this clonotype: One junction end does not reproduce the germline sequence, and a read error may be involved. V gene TRBV12-3 or TRBV12-4 combines with J gene TRBJ1-5; 10 bases agree with TRBD1. CDR3 size: 16 residues. This chain's CDR3 is CANSAKTGGVNQPQHF. CDR3 bases: TGTGCCAACAGTGCGAAGACAGGGGGCGTTAATCAACCCCAGCATTTT.